The 15 T cell receptor beta chains presented below share a single source sample, sequenced in a study of regulatory T cells in long-lasting Graves disease. Assembly of TCR beta libraries relied on iRepertoire HTBI primers together with Arm-PCR of CDR3 regions. TCRdb processed the multiplex PCR reads anew with MiXCR; each CDR3 protein has one entry. Of a few hundred thousand distinct CDR3 sequences in the sample, less than 15% were seen once. The time point denotes: newly diagnosed GD, antithyroid drugs for less than 3 months. There was RNA extracted from PBMCs, and the TCR library was made from it. The sample was also reused in another study, on T cells in Graves' hyperthyroidism and ophthalmopathy.

The sequencing used peripheral blood mononuclear cells (PBMCs), collected at new diagnosis, from a patient treated with antithyroid drugs. These receptors were taken from a man younger than 45 with Graves disease.

The table lists this clonotype with a few counts. This CDR3 fails to terminate in the conserved phenylalanine or tryptophan, so it likely reflects a read error. The DNA is left out, because the CDR3 cannot be placed on it with certainty; the CDR3 is given as TCRdb lists it. The gene calls are TRBV7-7 and TRBJ2-4; the table's D call TRBD2 went unverified against the DNA. The CDR3 spans 10 residues, counting both ends. Germline CDR1 SSHAT, CDR2 FNYEAQ (reference sequence). CDR3 sequence reads: CASSLEGQAN.

The table lists this clonotype with a few counts. The chain recombines TRBV9 with TRBJ2-7; possibly TRBD1 or TRBD2 for D (6 bases each). The V gene's germline CDR1 is SGDLS and CDR2 YYNGEE. V lost 0 bases and J lost 6, with 13 bases in between. The CDR3 covers 14 residues. In nucleotides, the CDR3 is TGTGCCAGCAGCGTAGAAGGGGGGCCTGCCGAGCAGTACTTC. Protein: CASSVEGGPAEQYF.

This clonotype was seen ten or more times. Germline and junction disagree at one end, which may indicate a read error. The rearrangement joins TRBV5-1 to TRBJ1-1; D might be TRBD1 (6 bases). The CDR3 length is 16 residues. CDR1 is SGHRS and CDR2 is YFSETQ in the germline V gene. The CDR3 DNA sequence: TGCGCCAGCAGCTTGTTGGGGGCAGACCTGAACACCGAAGCTTTCTTT. Protein: CASSLLGADLNTEAFF.

The table lists this clonotype with many counts. This chain joins TRBV12-3 or TRBV12-4 and TRBJ2-7; 7 bases are shared with TRBD1. V lost 6 bases, J lost 4 bases, and 9 bases stayed unmatched. The CDR3 has 14 residues. CDR3 sequence reads: CASRARQGSYEQYF. The DNA of the CDR3 is TGTGCCAGCAGAGCTAGACAGGGATCTTACGAGCAGTACTTC.

This clonotype appeared a few times. The chain carries TRBV24-1 and TRBJ1-1; maybe TRBD1 (6 bases). Trimming left V 4 bases short and J 10 bases short, with 24 bases between. The CDR3 contains 16 residues. Germline V gene lookup returns CDR1 KGHDR and CDR2 SFDVKD. This CDR3 is CATSEGGRGTTSGAFF. In DNA, the CDR3 is TGTGCCACCAGTGAAGGGGGTCGGGGGACAACCAGTGGAGCTTTCTTT.

Many counts were recorded for this clonotype. V is TRBV2 and J is TRBJ2-7, with D hard to call. The V end lost 3 bases, the J end lost 3 bases, and 6 bases lay between the germline ends. CDR1 and CDR2 from the germline V gene are SNHLY and FYNNEI. The CDR3 contains 12 residues. CDR3 DNA sequence: TGTGCCAGCAGTGAGGTAGACTACGAGCAGTACTTC. Protein sequence: CASSEVDYEQYF.

This clonotype occurred many times. The chain uses TRBV27 and TRBJ2-7; TRBD2 matches 10 bases. The germline V gene encodes CDR1 MNHEY and CDR2 SMNVEV (reference sequence). Germline trimming cut 3 bases from V and 2 bases from J; bases unmatched to any gene: 7. The CDR3 is 16 amino acids. The CDR3 bases are TGTGCCAGCAGTTTCCTCGGGACTAGCGAAACCTACGAGCAGTACTTC. This codes for CASSFLGTSETYEQYF.

This clonotype was recorded many times. The chain carries TRBV6-5 and TRBJ2-6, with 11 bases that match TRBD2. Germline assignment: CDR1 MNHEY and CDR2 SVGAGI. The CDR3 length is 17 residues. After removal of 4 bases from V and 2 bases from J, the junction contained 4 bases not matched to a gene. CDR3 in DNA: TGTGCCAGCAGTTCGCTAGCGGGAGGCCCTGGGGCCAACGTCCTGACTTTC. The encoded protein is CASSSLAGGPGANVLTF.

This clonotype was counted many times. This chain uses TRBV5-1 with TRBJ2-3; 15 bases are shared with TRBD2. The V gene's germline CDR1 is SGHRS and CDR2 YFSETQ. CDR3 size: 13 residues. V lost 7 bases to trimming and J lost 6 bases; unmatched junction nucleotides: 0. The DNA for the CDR3 is TGCGCCAGCGGGACTAGCGGGAGGGATACGCAGTATTTT. It yields the protein CASGTSGRDTQYF. Together with reference TRBV5-1 and TRBJ2-3, the CDR3 gives the full variable domain: KAGVTQTPRYLIKTRGQQVTLSCSPISGHRSVSWYQQTPGQGLQFLFEYFSETQRNKGNFPGRFSGRQFSNSRSEMNVSTLELGDSALYLCASGTSGRDTQYFGPGTRLTVL.

On this clonotype itself: The germline gene is not matched at one end of the junction; a read error may be the cause. The rearrangement joins TRBV7-2 to TRBJ2-1; unclear D gene. This CDR3 region has 15 residues. Germline CDR1 reads SGHTA; CDR2 reads FQGNSA. CDR3 in DNA: TGTGCCAGCAGCTTAGTACGTGGGAAGAACAATGAGCGGTTCTTC. Residues: CASSLVRGKNNERFF.

This clonotype was detected ten times or more. V and J are TRBV5-1 and TRBJ1-1; 7 positions agree with TRBD1. CDR3 length: 15 residues. V shed 5 bases and J 0 bases; nucleotides not matched to a gene: 7. CDR1 and CDR2 from the germline V gene are SGHRS and YFSETQ. The CDR3 coding sequence is TGCGCCAGCAGTACTAGGACAGGTATGAACACTGAAGCTTTCTTT. Translation: CASSTRTGMNTEAFF.

This clonotype was found a few times. The V call is TRBV19, the J call TRBJ1-5, with TRBD1 as a possible D gene (5 bases). Germline CDR1 is LNHDA and CDR2 is SQIVND (reference sequence). Deletions cut 7 bases from V and 5 bases from J, with 21 bases between. The CDR3 runs 16 residues. CDR3 bases: TGTGCCAGTAATCCCCGGAAGACAGCACTTGATCAGCCCCAGCATTTT. It codes for CASNPRKTALDQPQHF.

This clonotype has ten or more counts. The V and J genes are TRBV6-1 and TRBJ2-1, with 9 positions matching TRBD2. Trimming at V came to 4 bases and at J to 2 bases, leaving 3 bases not matched to a gene. From germline, CDR1 is MNHNS and CDR2 SASEGT. The CDR3 has 15 amino acids. This CDR3 is CASSVRLAAYNEQFF. Here the CDR3 DNA reads TGTGCCAGCAGTGTTCGACTAGCGGCCTACAATGAGCAGTTCTTC.

The chain combines TRBV2 with TRBJ2-4; 13 positions agree with TRBD2. The ends lost 6 bases at V and 5 bases at J; junction bases unmatched: 10. The V gene's germline CDR1 is SNHLY and CDR2 FYNNEI. The CDR3 extends over 17 amino acids. CDR3 loop: CASSFTSGRASQNIQYF. CDR3 sequence (DNA): TGTGCCAGCAGCTTCACTAGCGGGAGGGCATCCCAAAACATTCAGTACTTC.

As regards this clonotype: A much larger clone lies a single base off, so this may be a read error. The chain links TRBV20-1 to TRBJ2-7, with TRBD2 matching 12 bases. V lost 5 bases to trimming and J lost 5 bases; unmatched junction nucleotides: 10. The V gene's germline CDR1 is DFQATT and CDR2 SNEGSKA (reference sequence). The CDR3 totals 15 residues. CDR3 protein: CSAHPPTSGRNEQYF. As DNA, the CDR3 is TGCAGTGCTCATCCGCCGACTAGCGGGAGAAACGAGCAGTACTTC.